This T cell receptor beta chain was documented in a study of T cells after yellow fever vaccination (dated by TCRdb to about 2019). Study-wide context: Libraries from fractions with low cell numbers were prepared with the SMART-Seq v4 Ultra Low Input RNA kit. Blood samples were taken at several timepoints before and after primary and secondary immunization, and bulk PBMC replicates and cell subsets were isolated. To track T-cell clones before and after primary and booster YFV17D yellow fever vaccination, bulk TCR alpha and beta repertoires were sequenced longitudinally. Two healthy male donors, one aged 18 to 29 and one aged 30 to 40 years, made up the cohort.

This clonotype has only a few counts. What antigen it recognizes has not been identified. The input lacks base qualities; no much larger clone sits a single base away. Sequencing took place on an Illumina NovaSeq 6000. TCR cDNA was synthesized by 5'RACE template switching, which introduced a universal primer site and unique molecular identifiers. Priming of cDNA synthesis was performed from both the TCR alpha and TCR beta constant segments. Libraries were amplified in two PCR steps, with sample barcodes and sequencing adapters added in the second step. Sequencing of libraries was done on Illumina HiSeq 2500 (2x100 bp) or NovaSeq (2x150 bp). The paper's data handling went like this. Reads were demultiplexed and collapsed into UMI consensus sequences with MIGEC, and V(D)J alignment was performed with MiXCR. Vaccine-responding clonotypes were identified with edgeR using replicate PBMC samples, with FDR below 0.01 and a log2 fold change above 5 up to day 15 being required. Each bulk clonotype was labeled CD4 or CD8 based on which sequenced repertoire, CD4 or CD8, contained the clonotype at higher abundance. Through fastp at Q25 and MiXCR, TCRdb rebuilt clones from the public reads, retaining in-frame beta chains. Under each unique CDR3 protein, matching rows form one entry showing the most common genes and DNA. What appears here as the V and J calls and clone size reflects TCRdb's work, not the paper's. The sample records about 300,000 distinct CDR3 sequences, approximately 8% of which are singletons. Approximately 3.3% of the sample belongs to the ten largest clones.

Germline trimming: 3 bases from V, 3 bases from J; junction bases outside gene matches: 3. Per the germline V gene, SGHDT is the CDR1 and YYEEEE is the CDR2. The CDR3 spans 14 residues, from the cysteine through the phenylalanine. The CDR3 DNA has 42 bases and is translated from base 1. The treatment or condition label of this sample denotes: live attenuated yellow fever vaccine strain. A standard Ficoll-Paque protocol was used to isolate PBMCs from peripheral blood. Dynabeads CD4 and CD8 positive selection kits were used to isolate the CD4 and CD8 T-cell fractions. TriZol was used to extract RNA from bulk PBMCs, from CD4 and CD8 fractions, and from dextramer-positive and dextramer-negative fractions. Findings and caveats that apply to the study as a whole: Compared with the primary T-cell response, the secondary T-cell response was faster but weaker, reaching its peak on day 5 rather than on day 15. Most clones expanded after primary vaccination were re-detected after the booster (around 96% of CD4 and 88% of CD8), suggesting broad memory maintenance. FACS-sorted repertoires could contain abundant contaminating clonotypes from the bulk population, so computational filtering was required. The study included only a couple of donors, which limits how far the findings can be generalized. A small share of clonotypes occurred in both CD4 and CD8 compartments, likely arising from convergent recombination.

The clonotype originates from a man aged 18 to 30 who received the YFV17D yellow fever vaccine. The sequenced sample was CD4+ T cells sorted from PBMCs, obtained 5 days after the yellow fever booster vaccination. Rearrangement joined TRBV5-6 to TRBJ1-1; 9 central nucleotides agree with TRBD1. The DNA sequence is as follows: TGTGCCAGCAGCTGGGACAGGGCCGACACTGAAGCTTTCTTT. This sequence encodes CASSWDRADTEAFF.